The present T cell receptor beta chain was sequenced within a study of blood T cell repertoires in COVID-19. Study overall: Some COVID-19 samples were acute and others convalescent; all came from the United States, Italy and Spain. T cells, B-cell-depleted T cells, or PBMCs supplied cDNA or gDNA.

The CDR3 contains 14 residues. V dropped 5 bases and J dropped 0 bases, with 8 bases sitting between them. CDR1 is SGHVS, CDR2 FQNEAQ, per germline. Original handling: Amplification with reference gene primers provided the estimates of nucleated cell counts. Sequenced by immunoSEQ multiplex PCR; TCRdb stores in-frame clones only, minus some. V and J calls and clone size come straight from that table; D and trimming were deduced from the DNA. The sample lists over 100,000 clones; over 70% were seen once. What was sequenced was peripheral blood. The chain recombines TRBV7-8 with TRBJ1-5; no clear D. The sequence was collected from a man aged 45-65 years with acute or convalescent COVID-19. CDR3 amino acids: CASSRINSNQPQHF. CDR3 nucleotides: TGTGCCAGCAGCCGAATCAATAGCAATCAGCCCCAGCATTTT. Complete variable domain (other parts from reference TRBV7-8 and TRBJ1-5): GAGVSQSPRYKVAKRGQDVALRCDPISGHVSLFWYQQALGQGPEFLTYFQNEAQLDKSGLPSDRFFAERPEGSVSTLKIQRTQQEDSAVYLCASSRINSNQPQHFGDGTRLSIL.